This T cell receptor beta chain originates from a study of human T cells and chemical hapten exposure (dated by TCRdb to about 2021). Turning to the overall study: Libraries were combined into a pool for sequencing, and differences in TCR yield between samples came mainly from small differences in library volumes within the pool. Peripheral blood TCR repertoire changes were tracked in vivo in alopecia patients during primary and secondary sensitization to the hapten diphenylcyclopropenone (DPC). From each blood RNA sample, both TCR alpha and TCR beta chains were sequenced. Broader findings and caveats from the paper: The number of TCRs above 1 in 1000 frequency did not change with DPC sensitization; there was no evidence of global repertoire structure alterations. Repeated subsampling changed both the strength of the expansion versus patch-test correlation and the threshold at which the correlation became significant.

The meaning of the sample's time point label: healthy volunteer bleed at 2 weeks. Total RNA was extracted from unfractionated whole blood that had been collected in Tempus Blood RNA tubes. As TCR sequencing controls, a handful of healthy volunteers were used, with blood taken at day 0, 2 weeks and 6 weeks. This clonotype was recorded many times. Its antigen has not been determined. Within one base of it there is no much larger clone, and no base qualities were kept. Library preparation employed RACE. Sequenced using a NextSeq 500. During library preparation, unique molecular identifiers were attached to individual cDNA molecules so that TCRs could be counted in a quantitative, reproducible way. The authors' analysis ran thus. Samples had a median of approximately 93,000 TCRs, with a range from roughly 20,000 to 690,600. V, J and CDR3 annotation of the TCR reads was performed with the Decombinator software suite. For PS versus PT1 abundance plots, all samples were subsampled to the same number of TCRs (28,000). TCRs were defined as expanded if absent before sensitization and observed at least eight times at the 2-week time point. The public reads were quality trimmed at Q25 with fastp and then assembled into clones with MiXCR by TCRdb, keeping productive beta chains. All rows with the same CDR3 protein become a single entry with the most common DNA and genes. TCRdb's processing, not the authors' own work, is the source of the V and J calls. A total of approximately 44,000 distinct CDR3 sequences appear in this sample, about 4.1% of them only once. The ten most abundant clones make up about 6% of the sample.

V and J are trimmed by 5 bases and 7 bases, and the gene matches miss 13 bases of the junction. The CDR3 covers 15 residues, taking in both the cysteine and the phenylalanine. Left in the record is the CDR3 DNA by itself, 45 bases read in frame from the first base. According to the germline V gene, CDR1 reads MDHEN and CDR2 reads SYDVKM. The rearrangement joined TRBV28 to TRBJ2-7; TRBD1 aligns with 8 central bases. The source is a human donor in good health. Some clones in this sample may be carry-over from other donors' samples. The sequencing input was whole blood. The encoded CDR3 is CASSTQGAPLREQYF. The nucleotides are TGTGCCAGCAGTACTCAGGGGGCCCCGTTGAGGGAGCAGTACTTC.